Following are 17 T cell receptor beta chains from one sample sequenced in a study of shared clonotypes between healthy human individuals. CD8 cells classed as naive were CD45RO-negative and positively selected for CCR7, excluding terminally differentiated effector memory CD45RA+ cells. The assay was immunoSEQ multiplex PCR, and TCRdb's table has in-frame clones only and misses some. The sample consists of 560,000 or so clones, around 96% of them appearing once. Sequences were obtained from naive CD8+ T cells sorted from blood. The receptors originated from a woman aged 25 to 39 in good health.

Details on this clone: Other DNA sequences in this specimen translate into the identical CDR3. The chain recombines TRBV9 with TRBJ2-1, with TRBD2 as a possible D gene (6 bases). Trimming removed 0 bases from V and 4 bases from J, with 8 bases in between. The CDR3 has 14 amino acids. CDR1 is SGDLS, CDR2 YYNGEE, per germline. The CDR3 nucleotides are TGTGCCAGCAGCGTAGCGGGAGCGTACAATGAGCAGTTCTTC. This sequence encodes CASSVAGAYNEQFF.

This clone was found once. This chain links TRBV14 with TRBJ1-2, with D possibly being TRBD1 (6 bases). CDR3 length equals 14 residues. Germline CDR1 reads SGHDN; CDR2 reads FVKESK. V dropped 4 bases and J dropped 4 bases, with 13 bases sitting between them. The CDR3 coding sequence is TGTGCCAGCAGCCCACTCGGGACACCCTATGGCTACACCTTC. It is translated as CASSPLGTPYGYTF.

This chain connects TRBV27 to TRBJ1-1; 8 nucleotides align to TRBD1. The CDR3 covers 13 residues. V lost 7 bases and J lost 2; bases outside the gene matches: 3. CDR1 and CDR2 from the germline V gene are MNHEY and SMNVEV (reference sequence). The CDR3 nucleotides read TGTGCCAGCAAAACAGGGGGTAACACTGAAGCTTTCTTT. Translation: CASKTGGNTEAFF.

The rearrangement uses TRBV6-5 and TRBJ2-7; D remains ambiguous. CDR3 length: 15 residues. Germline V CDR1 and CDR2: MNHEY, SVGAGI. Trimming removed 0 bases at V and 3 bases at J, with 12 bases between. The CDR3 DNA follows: TGTGCCAGCAGTTACTCGCAGGTCGGTCTCTACGAGCAGTACTTC. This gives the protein CASSYSQVGLYEQYF.

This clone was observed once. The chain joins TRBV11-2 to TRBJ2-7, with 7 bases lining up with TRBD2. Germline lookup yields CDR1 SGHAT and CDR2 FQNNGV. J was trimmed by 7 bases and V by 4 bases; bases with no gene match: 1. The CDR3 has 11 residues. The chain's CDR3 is CASSYGREQYF. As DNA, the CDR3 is TGTGCCAGCAGCTACGGGAGGGAGCAGTACTTC.

CDR3 loop: CASSVAGSGSSYEQYF. Here the CDR3 DNA reads TGTGCCAGCAGCGTAGCGGGTAGCGGGAGTTCCTACGAGCAGTACTTC. This rearrangement joins TRBV9 to TRBJ2-7, with 9 bases matching TRBD2. CDR3 length: 16 amino acids. V trimming: 0 bases; J trimming: 1 base; junction bases outside the gene matches: 5. Germline V lookup: CDR1 SGDLS, CDR2 YYNGEE.

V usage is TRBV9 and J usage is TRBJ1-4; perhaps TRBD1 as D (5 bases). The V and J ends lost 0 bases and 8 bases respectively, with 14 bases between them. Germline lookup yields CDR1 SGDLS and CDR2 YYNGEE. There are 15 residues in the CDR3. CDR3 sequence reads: CASSVAGRDGEKLFF. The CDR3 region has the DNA TGTGCCAGCAGCGTAGCTGGCAGGGACGGCGAAAAACTGTTTTTT.

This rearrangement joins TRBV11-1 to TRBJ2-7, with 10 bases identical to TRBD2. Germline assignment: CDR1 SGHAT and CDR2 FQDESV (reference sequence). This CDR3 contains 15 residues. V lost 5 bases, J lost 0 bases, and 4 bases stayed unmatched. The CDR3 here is CASSRLAGLSYEQYF. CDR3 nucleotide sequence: TGTGCCAGCAGCCGACTAGCGGGCCTCTCCTACGAGCAGTACTTC.

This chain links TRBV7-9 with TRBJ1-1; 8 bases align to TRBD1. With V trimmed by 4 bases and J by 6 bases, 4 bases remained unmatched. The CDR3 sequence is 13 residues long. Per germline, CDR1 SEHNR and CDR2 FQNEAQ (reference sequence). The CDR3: CASSSQGAPEAFF. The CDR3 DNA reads TGTGCCAGCAGCTCTCAGGGGGCCCCTGAAGCTTTCTTT.

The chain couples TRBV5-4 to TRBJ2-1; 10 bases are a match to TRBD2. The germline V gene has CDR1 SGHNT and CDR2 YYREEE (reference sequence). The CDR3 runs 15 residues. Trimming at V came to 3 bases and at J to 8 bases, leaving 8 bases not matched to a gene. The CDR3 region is CASSYPGLAPDEQFF. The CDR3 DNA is TGTGCCAGCAGCTACCCGGGACTAGCGCCGGATGAGCAGTTCTTC. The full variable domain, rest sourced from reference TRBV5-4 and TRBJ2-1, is ETGVTQSPTHLIKTRGQQVTLRCSSQSGHNTVSWYQQALGQGPQFIFQYYREEENGRGNFPPRFSGLQFPNYSSELNVNALELDDSALYLCASSYPGLAPDEQFFGPGTRLTVL.

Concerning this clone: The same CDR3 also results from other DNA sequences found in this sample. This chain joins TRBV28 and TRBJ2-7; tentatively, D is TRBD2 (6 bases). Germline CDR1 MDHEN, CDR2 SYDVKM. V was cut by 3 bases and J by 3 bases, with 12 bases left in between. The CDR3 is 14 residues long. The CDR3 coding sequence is TGTGCCAGCAGTTTTGCGGGGACCAACTACGAGCAGTACTTC. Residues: CASSFAGTNYEQYF.

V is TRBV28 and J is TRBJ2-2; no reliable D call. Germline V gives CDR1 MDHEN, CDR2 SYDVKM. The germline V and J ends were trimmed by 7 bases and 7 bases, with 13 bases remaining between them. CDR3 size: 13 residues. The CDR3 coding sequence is TGTGCCAGCAATGGTTGGGAAAGCGGGGAGCTGTTTTTT. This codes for CASNGWESGELFF.

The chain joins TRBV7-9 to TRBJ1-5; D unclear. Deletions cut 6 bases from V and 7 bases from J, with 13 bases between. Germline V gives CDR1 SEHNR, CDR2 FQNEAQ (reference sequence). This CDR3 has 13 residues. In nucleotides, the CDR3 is TGTGCCAGCAGGGGTCCGGGGAACCAGCCCCAGCATTTT. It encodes CASRGPGNQPQHF.

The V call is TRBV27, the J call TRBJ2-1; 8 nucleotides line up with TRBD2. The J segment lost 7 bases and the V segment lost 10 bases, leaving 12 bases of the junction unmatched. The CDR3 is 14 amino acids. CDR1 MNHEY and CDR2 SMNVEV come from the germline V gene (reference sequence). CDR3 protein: CATASGTRGNEQFF. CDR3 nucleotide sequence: TGTGCCACCGCCAGCGGGACTAGGGGGAATGAGCAGTTCTTC.

The CDR3 sequence is CASSQRSTSGSNEQFF. CDR3 nucleotide sequence: TGCGCCAGCAGCCAACGGTCGACTAGCGGGAGCAATGAGCAGTTCTTC. This chain links TRBV4-1 with TRBJ2-1; 12 positions agree with TRBD2. The junction had 5 bases not matched to a gene; V was cut back by 2 bases and J by 6 bases. CDR3 length: 16 residues. Germline-derived CDR1 and CDR2 are MGHRA and YSYEKL.

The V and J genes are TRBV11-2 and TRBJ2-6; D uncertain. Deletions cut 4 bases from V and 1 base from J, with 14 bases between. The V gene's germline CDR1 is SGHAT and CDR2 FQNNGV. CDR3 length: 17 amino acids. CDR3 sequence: CASSSRYPGSGANVLTF. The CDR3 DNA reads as TGTGCCAGCAGCTCCCGATATCCCGGGTCTGGGGCCAACGTCCTGACTTTC. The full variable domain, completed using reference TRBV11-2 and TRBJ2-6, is EAGVAQSPRYKIIEKRQSVAFWCNPISGHATLYWYQQILGQGPKLLIQFQNNGVVDDSQLPKDRFSAERLKGVDSTLKIQPAKLEDSAVYLCASSSRYPGSGANVLTFGAGSRLTVL.

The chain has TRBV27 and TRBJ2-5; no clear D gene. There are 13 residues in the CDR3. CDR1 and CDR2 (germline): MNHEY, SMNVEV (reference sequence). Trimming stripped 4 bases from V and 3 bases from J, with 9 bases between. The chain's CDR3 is CASSSRLEETQYF. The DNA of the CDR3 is TGTGCCAGCAGTTCCCGGTTAGAAGAGACCCAGTACTTC.